The clone carrying this T cell receptor beta chain came up many times. The investigators amplified TCR beta CDR3 regions from RNA transcripts. First-round RT-PCR of the TCR CDR3 relied on the HTBI primer set. TCRdb processed the multiplex PCR reads anew with MiXCR; each CDR3 protein has one entry. The table has roughly 110,000 distinct CDR3 sequences, approximately 15% seen once. V lost 2 bases and J lost 4, with 6 bases in between. Germline loops: CDR1 MNHNS, CDR2 SASEGT. This CDR3 is built from 12 residues. The sample comes from a study of T cells in Graves' hyperthyroidism and ophthalmopathy. The clonotype comes from a woman aged 50 to 60 with Graves' hyperthyroidism. The V call is TRBV6-1, the J call TRBJ2-7; D unresolved. The source material was blood. The CDR3, as DNA: TGTGCCAGCAGTGAAAGTTGGTACGAGCAGTACGTC. Protein sequence: CASSESWYEQYV.